This T cell receptor beta chain was retrieved from a study of T cell repertoires in cytomegalovirus infection. This CDR3 is 14 amino acids long. V trimming: 1 base; J trimming: 3 bases; junction bases outside the gene matches: 1. In germline, CDR1 is KGHSH, CDR2 LQKENI. TCRdb processed the reads anew with MiXCR; each CDR3 protein has one entry. Among about 190,000 distinct CDR3 sequences listed, roughly 27% were seen once. This chain links TRBV18 with TRBJ1-1; 8 bases map to TRBD1. The TCR originated in a human donor in good health (CMV status not recorded). Some clones in this sample may be carry-over from other donors' samples. Material: PBMCs. The CDR3 nucleotides are TGTGCCAGCTCACCACAGACAGGGGACACTGAAGCTTTCTTT. It is translated as CASSPQTGDTEAFF.